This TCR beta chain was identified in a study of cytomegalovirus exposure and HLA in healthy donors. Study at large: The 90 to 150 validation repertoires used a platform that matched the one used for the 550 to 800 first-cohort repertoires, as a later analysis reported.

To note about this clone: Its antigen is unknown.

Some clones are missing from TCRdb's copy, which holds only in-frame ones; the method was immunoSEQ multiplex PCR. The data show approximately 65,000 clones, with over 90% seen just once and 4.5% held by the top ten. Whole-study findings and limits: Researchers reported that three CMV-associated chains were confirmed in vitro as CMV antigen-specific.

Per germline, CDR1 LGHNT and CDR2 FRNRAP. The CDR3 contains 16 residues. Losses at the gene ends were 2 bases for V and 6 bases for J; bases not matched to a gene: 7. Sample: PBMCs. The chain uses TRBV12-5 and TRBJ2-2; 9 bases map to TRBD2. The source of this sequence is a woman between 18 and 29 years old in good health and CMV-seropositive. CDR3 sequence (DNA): TGTGCTAGTGGTTTGAAACCTAGCGGGAATGCCGGGGAGCTGTTTTTT. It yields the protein CASGLKPSGNAGELFF.